These 17 T cell receptor beta chains came from one sample sequenced in a study of T cells after yellow fever vaccination. Each CDR3 protein gets one entry after TCRdb re-called the 5' RACE reads with MiXCR. The sample lists 300,000 or so distinct CDR3 sequences, 8.5% to 10% occurring once. Sequenced material: CD4+ T cells sorted from PBMCs, taken 5 days after the yellow fever booster vaccination. The receptor source for this set is a man aged 18 to 30 who received the YFV17D yellow fever vaccine.

This rearrangement joins TRBV20-1 to TRBJ2-7; tentative D call: TRBD2 (5 bases). The ends were cut back, 0 bases at V and 6 bases at J, with 18 bases in the middle. This CDR3 is 15 amino acids long. Looked up from germline, CDR1 is DFQATT and CDR2 is SNEGSKA (reference sequence). The CDR3 here is CSARDLGELVLEQYV. CDR3 bases: TGCAGTGCTAGAGATCTCGGGGAGCTCGTCCTCGAGCAGTACGTC.

The table lists this clonotype with a few counts. CDR3 DNA: TGTGCCAGTAGTGTTACAAGATTTCAAGAGACCCAGTACTTC. Residues: CASSVTRFQETQYF. The chain recombines TRBV19 with TRBJ2-5; D gene ambiguous. Germline assignment: CDR1 LNHDA and CDR2 SQIVND (reference sequence). V lost 5 bases, J lost 2 bases, and 12 bases lay in between. CDR3 length: 14 amino acids.

This clonotype was seen repeatedly, ten times or more. This rearrangement joins TRBV11-2 to TRBJ2-1; no definite D call. The germline CDR1 and CDR2 sequences are SGHAT and FQNNGV. The V end lost 3 bases, the J end lost 4 bases, and 13 bases lay between the germline ends. The CDR3 is 15 residues long. CDR3 amino acids: CASSFTPVSYNEQFF. The DNA of the CDR3 is TGTGCCAGCAGCTTCACGCCAGTGTCTTACAATGAGCAGTTCTTC.

The rearrangement uses TRBV5-4 and TRBJ1-1, with D possibly TRBD1 on 5 matching bases. Germline CDR1 and CDR2: SGHNT and YYREEE (reference sequence). V was trimmed by 2 bases and J by 1 base, leaving 12 bases between them. This CDR3 contains 15 residues. CDR3 sequence reads: CASSFGGHRNTEAFF. The DNA for the CDR3 is TGTGCCAGCAGCTTTGGAGGACACCGGAACACTGAAGCTTTCTTT.

The chain is built from TRBV1 and TRBJ2-5; the table names TRBD2, a call not compared with the DNA. TRBV1 is designated a pseudogene. This CDR3 region has 19 residues. The CDR3 region has the DNA TGCACCAGCAGCCAAGATGGGCTAGCGGGGGGGCAAAGAAAAGAGACCCAGTACTTC. Translating it yields CTSSQDGLAGGQRKETQYF.

The chain uses TRBV7-9 and TRBJ2-1; D perhaps matches TRBD2 (5 bases). The CDR3 length is 14 residues. From germline, CDR1 is SEHNR and CDR2 FQNEAQ (reference sequence). V shed 5 bases and J shed 10 bases, with 18 bases lying between them. The CDR3 nucleotides read TGTGCCAGCAGCAACGTACGGGGTACGGGGGAGCAGTTCTTC. Amino acids: CASSNVRGTGEQFF.

This clonotype occurred a few times. The chain joins TRBV7-2 to TRBJ2-1, with 9 bases aligning to TRBD2. This CDR3 region has 17 residues. Germline V lookup: CDR1 SGHTA, CDR2 FQGNSA. V was pared by 4 bases and J by 7 bases, with 14 bases of the junction left unmatched. CDR3: CASSSPAGGGARNEQFF. The CDR3 nucleotides read TGTGCCAGCAGCTCTCCCGCGGGCGGGGGGGCCCGGAATGAGCAGTTCTTC.

This clonotype has a count of ten or more. The V gene is TRBV30, the J gene TRBJ2-3; no definite D call. The V and J ends lost 0 bases and 1 base respectively, with 5 bases between them. This CDR3 contains 13 residues. Germline V gene lookup returns CDR1 GTSNPN and CDR2 SVGIG (reference sequence). CDR3: CAWSVQGTDTQYF. The CDR3 DNA is TGTGCCTGGAGTGTGCAAGGCACAGATACGCAGTATTTT.

This clonotype occurred a few times. This chain connects TRBV2 to TRBJ1-5; D remains ambiguous. CDR1 and CDR2 (germline): SNHLY, FYNNEI. V was trimmed by 6 bases and J by 9 bases, leaving 12 bases between them. This CDR3 is built from 12 residues. The CDR3 here is CASRDPQRPQHF. CDR3 DNA: TGTGCCAGCAGGGATCCTCAGAGGCCCCAGCATTTT.

This clonotype was counted at least ten times. The genes are TRBV5-1 and TRBJ2-3; perhaps TRBD2 as D (6 bases). CDR1 is SGHRS and CDR2 is YFSETQ in the germline V gene. The CDR3 is 14 residues long. V lost 4 bases, J lost 5 bases, and 14 bases lay in between. CDR3 sequence reads: CASSLGGTGDTQYF. CDR3 sequence (DNA): TGCGCCAGCAGCCTGGGGGGAACGGGAGATACGCAGTATTTT.

This rearrangement joins TRBV29-1 to TRBJ1-1; no firm D call. Looked up from germline, CDR1 is SQVTM and CDR2 is ANQGSEA. The CDR3 sequence is 14 residues long. Trimming cost V 7 bases and J 4 bases, with 19 bases left between them. For the CDR3, the DNA is TGCAGCGGTAGGACGGTCTCAGGTCTCACTGAAGCTTTCTTT. Translating it yields CSGRTVSGLTEAFF.

In this sample, this clonotype turned up a few times. The rearrangement links TRBV3-1 to TRBJ2-5; D unclear. Germline-derived CDR1 and CDR2 are LGHDT and YNNKEL (reference sequence). Trimming took 2 bases from V and 8 from J, leaving 21 bases between them. The CDR3 contains 16 residues. CDR3 in amino acids: CASSQQLKDIRRTQYF. The CDR3 coding sequence is TGTGCCAGCAGCCAACAACTTAAAGATATCCGAAGAACCCAGTACTTC.

This clonotype was observed a handful of times. This chain joins TRBV18 and TRBJ2-3, with 9 bases that match TRBD1. The junction had 9 bases not matched to a gene; V was cut back by 6 bases and J by 5 bases. Germline assignment: CDR1 KGHSH and CDR2 LQKENI. The CDR3 is 15 amino acids. CDR3 bases: TGTGCCAGCTCTCCCGGACAGGGGAAAGGAGATACGCAGTATTTT. This sequence encodes CASSPGQGKGDTQYF.

This clonotype appeared a few times. V usage is TRBV9 and J usage is TRBJ1-2, with 7 bases fitting TRBD1. Germline V lookup: CDR1 SGDLS, CDR2 YYNGEE. The CDR3 is 16 residues long. The J segment lost 1 base and the V segment lost 3 bases, leaving 9 bases of the junction unmatched. CDR3 amino acids: CASSASTGRVNYGYTF. The CDR3 DNA reads as TGTGCCAGCAGCGCGTCGACAGGGAGGGTTAACTATGGCTACACCTTC.

This clonotype came up many times. The chain has TRBV18 and TRBJ2-7; TRBD2 is a possible D gene (5 bases). The ends were cut back, 3 bases at V and 9 bases at J, with 21 bases in the middle. Germline loops: CDR1 KGHSH, CDR2 LQKENI. The CDR3 loop spans 15 amino acids. The CDR3 nucleotides read TGTGCCAGCTCACCCGGGTCACTAGAACGAGGAGTGCAGTACTTC. Translating gives CASSPGSLERGVQYF.

The gene calls are TRBV27 and TRBJ2-1; D is perhaps TRBD2 (5 bases). Germline V gives CDR1 MNHEY, CDR2 SMNVEV (reference sequence). Trimming shortened V by 3 bases and J by 4 bases, and 13 bases separated the two germline ends. The CDR3 is made up of 15 amino acids. CDR3: CASSFEGPQYNEQFF. CDR3 in DNA: TGTGCCAGCAGTTTTGAGGGCCCTCAATACAATGAGCAGTTCTTC.

V gene TRBV6-6 combines with J gene TRBJ1-2; perhaps TRBD1 as D (5 bases). The CDR3 covers 12 residues. With 8 bases removed from V and 7 bases from J, the gap between germline ends came to 14 bases. Germline lookup yields CDR1 MNHNY and CDR2 SVGAGI (reference sequence). The CDR3 reads CASHRETAGYTF. The CDR3 DNA follows: TGTGCCAGCCACCGCGAGACAGCTGGCTACACCTTC.